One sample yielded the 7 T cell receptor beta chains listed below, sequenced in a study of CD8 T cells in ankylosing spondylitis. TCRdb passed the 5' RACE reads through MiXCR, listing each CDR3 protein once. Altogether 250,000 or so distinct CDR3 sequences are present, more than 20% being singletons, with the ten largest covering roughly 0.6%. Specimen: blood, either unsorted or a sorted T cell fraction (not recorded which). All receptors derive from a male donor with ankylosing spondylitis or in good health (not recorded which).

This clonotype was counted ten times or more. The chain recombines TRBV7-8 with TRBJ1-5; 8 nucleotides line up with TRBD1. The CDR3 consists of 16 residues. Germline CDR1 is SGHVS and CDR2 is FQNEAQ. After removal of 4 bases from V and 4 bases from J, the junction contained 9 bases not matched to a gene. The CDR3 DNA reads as TGTGCCAGCAGCTCGGACAGGGTTTCTGGAAATCAGCCCCAGCATTTT. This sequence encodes CASSSDRVSGNQPQHF.

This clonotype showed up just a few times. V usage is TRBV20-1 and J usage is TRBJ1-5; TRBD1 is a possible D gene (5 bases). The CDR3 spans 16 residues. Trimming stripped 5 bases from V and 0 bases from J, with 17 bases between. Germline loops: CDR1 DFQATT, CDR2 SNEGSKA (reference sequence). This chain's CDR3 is CSALRMGPYSNQPQHF. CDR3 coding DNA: TGCAGTGCTCTCCGAATGGGGCCTTATAGCAATCAGCCCCAGCATTTT.

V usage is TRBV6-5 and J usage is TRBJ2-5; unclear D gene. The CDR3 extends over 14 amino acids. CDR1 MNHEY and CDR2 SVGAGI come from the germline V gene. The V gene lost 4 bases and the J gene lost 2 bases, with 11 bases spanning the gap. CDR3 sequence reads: CASSLTWGQETQYF. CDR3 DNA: TGTGCCAGCAGTTTGACTTGGGGACAAGAGACCCAGTACTTC.

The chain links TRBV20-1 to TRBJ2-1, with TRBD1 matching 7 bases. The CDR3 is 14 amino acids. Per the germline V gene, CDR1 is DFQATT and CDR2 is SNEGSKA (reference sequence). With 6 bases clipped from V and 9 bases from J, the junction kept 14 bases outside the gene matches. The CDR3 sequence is CSAAKGARRSEQFF. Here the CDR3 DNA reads TGCAGTGCCGCGAAGGGGGCCAGGCGTAGTGAGCAGTTCTTC.

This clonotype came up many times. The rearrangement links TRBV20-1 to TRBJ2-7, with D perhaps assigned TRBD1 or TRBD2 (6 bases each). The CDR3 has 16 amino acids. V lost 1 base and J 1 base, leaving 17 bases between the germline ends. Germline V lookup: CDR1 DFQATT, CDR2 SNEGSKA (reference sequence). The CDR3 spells CSARALTGGQSYEQYF. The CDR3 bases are TGCAGTGCTAGAGCCCTAACTGGGGGGCAGTCCTACGAGCAGTACTTC.

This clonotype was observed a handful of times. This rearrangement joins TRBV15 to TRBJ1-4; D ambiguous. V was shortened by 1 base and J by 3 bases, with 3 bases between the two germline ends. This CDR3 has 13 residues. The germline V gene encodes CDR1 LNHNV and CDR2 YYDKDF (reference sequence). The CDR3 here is CATSRGPNEKLFF. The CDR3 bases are TGTGCCACCAGCAGAGGCCCTAATGAAAAACTGTTTTTT.

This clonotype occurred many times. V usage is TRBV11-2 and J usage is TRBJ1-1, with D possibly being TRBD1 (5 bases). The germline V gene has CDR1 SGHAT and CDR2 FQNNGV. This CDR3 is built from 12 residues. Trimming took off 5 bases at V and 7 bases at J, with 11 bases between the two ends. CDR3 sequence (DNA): TGTGCCAGCAGCCGCTCCCAGGGTGAAGCTTTCTTT. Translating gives CASSRSQGEAFF.